These T cell receptor beta chains were read from a single sample in a study of glioma-infiltrating T cells after dendritic cell vaccination. The repertoire was sequenced with immunoSEQ multiplex PCR; TCRdb's copy has only in-frame clones and lacks some. The sample lists tens of thousands of clones; less than 90% were seen once. The sample in question was blood, obtained after dendritic cell vaccination. The receptor source for this set is a human donor with glioblastoma. CDR3s include the opening cysteine and the closing phenylalanine or tryptophan. Each record gives: J gene, D gene, clone size, V gene, CDR3 length, CDR3 protein, CDR3 DNA. A D gene is named only where the DNA matches it firmly. The size entry is marked missing in some rows and otherwise reads once, few, many or a size class.

j_gene: TRBJ2-1; d_gene: .; abundance: .; v_gene: TRBV2; len: 12; CDR3aa: CASSWRDNEQFF; CDR3nt: TGTGCCAGCAGTTGGAGGGACAATGAGCAGTTCTTC
j_gene: TRBJ1-1; d_gene: TRBD1; abundance: .; v_gene: TRBV7-9; len: 15; CDR3aa: CASSLLQGVNTEAFF; CDR3nt: TGTGCCAGCAGCTTATTGCAGGGGGTAAACACTGAAGCTTTCTTT
j_gene: TRBJ2-7; d_gene: .; abundance: .; v_gene: TRBV15; len: 15; CDR3aa: CATSIMGSRLYEQYF; CDR3nt: TGTGCCACCAGCATCATGGGGAGCAGATTGTACGAGCAGTACTTC
j_gene: TRBJ1-2; d_gene: .; abundance: .; v_gene: TRBV5-1; len: 15; CDR3aa: CASSLSFRGSDGYTF; CDR3nt: TGCGCCAGCAGCTTGTCGTTTCGGGGGTCGGACGGCTACACCTTC
j_gene: TRBJ1-5; d_gene: .; abundance: once; v_gene: TRBV25-1; len: 13; CDR3aa: CASSELGEEPQHF; CDR3nt: TGTGCCAGCAGTGAATTAGGGGAAGAGCCCCAGCATTTT
j_gene: TRBJ1-3; d_gene: .; abundance: .; v_gene: TRBV29-1; len: 15; CDR3aa: CSVESGRDSGNTIYF; CDR3nt: TGCAGCGTTGAGAGCGGGCGGGACTCTGGAAACACCATATATTTT
j_gene: TRBJ2-6; d_gene: .; abundance: once; v_gene: TRBV9; len: 16; CDR3aa: CASSVGQVSGANVLTF; CDR3nt: TGTGCCAGCAGCGTGGGACAAGTCTCTGGGGCCAACGTCCTGACTTTC
j_gene: TRBJ1-5; d_gene: .; abundance: .; v_gene: TRBV29-1; len: 13; CDR3aa: CSVVGAQGQPQHF; CDR3nt: TGCAGCGTTGTGGGGGCTCAGGGTCAGCCCCAGCATTTT
j_gene: TRBJ1-5; d_gene: .; abundance: .; v_gene: TRBV29-1; len: 13; CDR3aa: CSVEVGGRQPQHF; CDR3nt: TGCAGCGTTGAAGTAGGAGGGCGTCAGCCCCAGCATTTT
j_gene: TRBJ2-7; d_gene: TRBD2; abundance: once; v_gene: TRBV7-2; len: 15; CDR3aa: CASSLDSGGRNEQYF; CDR3nt: TGTGCCAGCAGCTTAGATAGCGGGGGGCGGAACGAGCAGTACTTC
j_gene: TRBJ2-7; d_gene: TRBD1; abundance: .; v_gene: TRBV28; len: 14; CDR3aa: CASSFRDRGDEQYF; CDR3nt: TGTGCCAGCAGTTTTAGGGACAGGGGTGACGAGCAGTACTTC
j_gene: TRBJ2-3; d_gene: TRBD2; abundance: .; v_gene: TRBV5-4; len: 15; CDR3aa: CASSLGAGGVDTQYF; CDR3nt: TGTGCCAGCAGCTTGGGAGCGGGGGGCGTGGATACGCAGTATTTT
j_gene: TRBJ1-1; d_gene: .; abundance: medium-sized; v_gene: TRBV21-1; len: 15; CDR3aa: CASSRDRGEGTEAFF; CDR3nt: TGTGCCAGCAGCAGGGACAGGGGAGAAGGAACTGAAGCTTTCTTT
j_gene: TRBJ2-1; d_gene: TRBD2; abundance: .; v_gene: TRBV4-3; len: 15; CDR3aa: CASSQVAGVDNEQFF; CDR3nt: TGCGCCAGCAGCCAAGTTGCGGGGGTTGACAATGAGCAGTTCTTC
j_gene: TRBJ1-1; d_gene: .; abundance: .; v_gene: TRBV7-9; len: 13; CDR3aa: CASSPSRDNEAFF; CDR3nt: TGTGCCAGCAGCCCATCCCGGGACAATGAAGCTTTCTTT
j_gene: TRBJ1-1; d_gene: .; abundance: few; v_gene: TRBV18; len: 13; CDR3aa: CASSPVGGIEAFF; CDR3nt: TGTGCCAGCTCACCAGTGGGGGGGATTGAAGCTTTCTTT
j_gene: TRBJ1-5; d_gene: TRBD1; abundance: .; v_gene: TRBV5-1; len: 19; CDR3aa: CASSLLRQGARPSNQPQHF; CDR3nt: TGCGCCAGCAGCTTACTCAGACAGGGGGCGCGGCCTTCCAATCAGCCCCAGCATTTT
j_gene: TRBJ2-1; d_gene: .; abundance: .; v_gene: TRBV11-3; len: 15; CDR3aa: CASSLGLVSYNEQFF; CDR3nt: TGTGCCAGCAGCTTAGGGCTCGTCTCCTACAATGAGCAGTTCTTC
j_gene: TRBJ1-1; d_gene: .; abundance: .; v_gene: TRBV7-9; len: 13; CDR3aa: CASSFQSITEAFF; CDR3nt: TGTGCCAGCAGCTTCCAATCTATCACTGAAGCTTTCTTT
j_gene: TRBJ1-6; d_gene: .; abundance: .; v_gene: TRBV11-2; len: 15; CDR3aa: CASSSSGGVGSPLHF; CDR3nt: TGTGCCAGCAGCTCCTCCGGGGGGGTGGGTTCACCCCTCCACTTT
j_gene: TRBJ1-2; d_gene: TRBD1; abundance: .; v_gene: TRBV18; len: 15; CDR3aa: CASSQGQGRSYGYTF; CDR3nt: TGTGCCAGCTCACAGGGACAGGGACGGAGCTATGGCTACACCTTC
j_gene: TRBJ2-3; d_gene: .; abundance: .; v_gene: TRBV5-1; len: 18; CDR3aa: CASSFDLSSILPTDTQYF; CDR3nt: TGCGCCAGCAGCTTCGACTTGAGTTCAATCCTCCCCACAGATACGCAGTATTTT
j_gene: TRBJ2-3; d_gene: TRBD2; abundance: .; v_gene: TRBV15; len: 17; CDR3aa: CATSRDRASGFTDTQYF; CDR3nt: TGTGCCACCAGCAGAGATCGGGCTAGCGGATTCACAGATACGCAGTATTTT
j_gene: TRBJ2-3; d_gene: TRBD1; abundance: .; v_gene: TRBV19; len: 16; CDR3aa: CASSISDRGGTDTQYF; CDR3nt: TGTGCCAGTAGTATTTCCGACAGGGGCGGCACAGATACGCAGTATTTT
j_gene: TRBJ2-5; d_gene: .; abundance: .; v_gene: TRBV2; len: 13; CDR3aa: CASSPQVQETQYF; CDR3nt: TGTGCCAGCAGCCCACAGGTCCAAGAGACCCAGTACTTC
j_gene: TRBJ1-1; d_gene: TRBD1; abundance: few; v_gene: TRBV13; len: 15; CDR3aa: CASSLGDRVETEAFF; CDR3nt: TGTGCCAGCAGCTTAGGGGACAGGGTAGAAACTGAAGCTTTCTTT
j_gene: TRBJ1-3; d_gene: .; abundance: few; v_gene: TRBV4-2; len: 15; CDR3aa: CASSQAGFSGNTIYF; CDR3nt: TGTGCCAGCAGCCAGGCAGGTTTCTCTGGAAACACCATATATTTT
j_gene: TRBJ2-3; d_gene: TRBD2; abundance: .; v_gene: TRBV7-3; len: 15; CDR3aa: CASSQSGTSTDTQYF; CDR3nt: TGTGCCAGCAGCCAAAGTGGGACTAGTACAGATACGCAGTATTTT
j_gene: TRBJ1-2; d_gene: .; abundance: .; v_gene: TRBV14; len: 14; CDR3aa: CASSQLVQGAGYTF; CDR3nt: TGTGCCAGCAGCCAATTGGTCCAGGGCGCTGGCTACACCTTC
j_gene: TRBJ1-4; d_gene: .; abundance: .; v_gene: TRBV2; len: 15; CDR3aa: CASSEIKQGSEKLFF; CDR3nt: TGTGCCAGCAGTGAAATAAAACAGGGAAGTGAAAAACTGTTTTTT
j_gene: TRBJ1-4; d_gene: TRBD1; abundance: .; v_gene: TRBV2; len: 14; CDR3aa: CASSSGQGDEKLFF; CDR3nt: TGTGCCAGCAGTTCGGGACAGGGGGATGAAAAACTGTTTTTT
j_gene: TRBJ1-5; d_gene: .; abundance: .; v_gene: TRBV6-1; len: 14; CDR3aa: CATSTGIYNQPQHF; CDR3nt: TGTGCCACTTCGACAGGAATTTATAATCAGCCCCAGCATTTT
j_gene: TRBJ1-5; d_gene: .; abundance: .; v_gene: TRBV5-8; len: 13; CDR3aa: CASSSNRGQPQHF; CDR3nt: TGTGCCAGCAGCTCTAATCGGGGTCAGCCCCAGCATTTT
j_gene: TRBJ2-3; d_gene: TRBD2; abundance: .; v_gene: TRBV5-4; len: 15; CDR3aa: CASSQPSGGLDTQYF; CDR3nt: TGTGCCAGCAGCCAACCTAGCGGGGGTTTAGATACGCAGTATTTT
j_gene: TRBJ2-3; d_gene: TRBD2; abundance: .; v_gene: TRBV10-3; len: 15; CDR3aa: CAIMVSGGGTDTQYF; CDR3nt: TGTGCCATCATGGTCTCGGGGGGAGGAACAGATACGCAGTATTTT